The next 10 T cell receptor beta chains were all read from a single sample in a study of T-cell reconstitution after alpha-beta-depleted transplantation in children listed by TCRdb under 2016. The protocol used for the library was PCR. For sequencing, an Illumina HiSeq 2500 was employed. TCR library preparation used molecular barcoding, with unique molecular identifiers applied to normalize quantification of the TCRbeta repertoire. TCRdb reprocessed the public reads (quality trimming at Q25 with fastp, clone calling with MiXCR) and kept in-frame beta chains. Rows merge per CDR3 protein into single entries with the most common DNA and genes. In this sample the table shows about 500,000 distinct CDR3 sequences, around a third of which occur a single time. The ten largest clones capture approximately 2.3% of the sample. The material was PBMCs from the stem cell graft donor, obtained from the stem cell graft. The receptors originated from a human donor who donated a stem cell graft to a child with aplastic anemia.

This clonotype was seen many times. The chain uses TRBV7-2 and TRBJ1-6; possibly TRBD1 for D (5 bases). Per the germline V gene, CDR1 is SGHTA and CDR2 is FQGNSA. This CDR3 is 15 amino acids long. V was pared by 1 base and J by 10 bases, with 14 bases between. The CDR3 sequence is CASSLEPGPYSPLHF. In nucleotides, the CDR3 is TGTGCCAGCAGCTTAGAGCCGGGACCCTACTCACCCCTCCACTTT.

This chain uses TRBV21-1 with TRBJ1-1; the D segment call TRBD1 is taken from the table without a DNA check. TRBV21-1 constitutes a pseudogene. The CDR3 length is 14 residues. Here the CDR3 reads CASSSTGERTEAFF. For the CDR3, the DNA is TGTGCCAGCAGTTCCACAGGGGAGCGGACTGAAGCTTTCTTT.

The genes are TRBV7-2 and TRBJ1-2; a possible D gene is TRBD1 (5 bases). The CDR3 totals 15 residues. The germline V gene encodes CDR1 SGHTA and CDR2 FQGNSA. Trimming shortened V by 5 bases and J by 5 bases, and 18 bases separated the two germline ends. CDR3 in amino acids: CASSIEPGLPYGYTF. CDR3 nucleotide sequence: TGTGCCAGCAGCATTGAACCGGGACTTCCTTATGGCTACACCTTC.

The CDR3 protein is CAISKGGPGLAGVLDYNEQFF. The CDR3 DNA reads as TGTGCCATCAGCAAAGGTGGTCCGGGACTAGCGGGAGTACTCGACTACAATGAGCAGTTCTTC. The chain links TRBV10-3 to TRBJ2-1; 14 nucleotides align to TRBD2. V dropped 6 bases and J dropped 3; count of bases not matched to a gene: 19. Germline V gives CDR1 ENHRY, CDR2 SYGVKD. The CDR3 runs 21 residues.

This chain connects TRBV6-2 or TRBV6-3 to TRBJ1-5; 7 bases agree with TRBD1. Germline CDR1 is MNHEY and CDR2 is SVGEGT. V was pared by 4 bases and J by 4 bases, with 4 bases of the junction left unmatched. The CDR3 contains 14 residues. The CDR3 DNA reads TGTGCCAGCAGTTCCTACAGGGGTAATCAGCCCCAGCATTTT. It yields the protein CASSSYRGNQPQHF.

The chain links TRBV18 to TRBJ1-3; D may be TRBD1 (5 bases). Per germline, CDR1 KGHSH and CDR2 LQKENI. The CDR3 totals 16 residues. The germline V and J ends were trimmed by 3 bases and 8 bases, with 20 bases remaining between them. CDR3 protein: CASSPIRATDSYTIYF. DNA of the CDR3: TGTGCCAGCTCACCCATCAGGGCCACAGACAGTTACACCATATATTTT.

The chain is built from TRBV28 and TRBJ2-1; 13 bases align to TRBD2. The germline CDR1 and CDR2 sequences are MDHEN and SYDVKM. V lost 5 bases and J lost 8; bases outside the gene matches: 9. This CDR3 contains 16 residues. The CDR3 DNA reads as TGTGCCAGCAGTACTAGGACTAGCGGGAGTATCTATGAGCAGTTCTTC. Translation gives CASSTRTSGSIYEQFF.

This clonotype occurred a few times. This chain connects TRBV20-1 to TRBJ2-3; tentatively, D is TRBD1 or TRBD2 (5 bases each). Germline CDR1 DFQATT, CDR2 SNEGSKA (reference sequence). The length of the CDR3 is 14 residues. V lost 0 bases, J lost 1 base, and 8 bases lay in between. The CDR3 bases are TGCAGTGCTAGAGATAGGGACGGCACAGATACGCAGTATTTT. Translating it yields CSARDRDGTDTQYF.

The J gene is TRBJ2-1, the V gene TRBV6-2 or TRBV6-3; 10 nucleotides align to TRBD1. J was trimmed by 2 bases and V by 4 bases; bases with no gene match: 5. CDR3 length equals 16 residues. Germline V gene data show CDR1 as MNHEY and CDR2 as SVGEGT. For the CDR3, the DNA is TGTGCCAGCAGTTTGGGACAGGGGTTTACCTACAATGAGCAGTTCTTC. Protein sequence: CASSLGQGFTYNEQFF.

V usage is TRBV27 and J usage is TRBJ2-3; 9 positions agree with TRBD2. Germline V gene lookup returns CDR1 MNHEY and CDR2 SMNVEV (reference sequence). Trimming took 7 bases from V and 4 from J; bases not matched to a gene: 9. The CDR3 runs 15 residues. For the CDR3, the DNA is TGTGCCAGCAAGGCTAGCGGGAATTGGTCAGATACGCAGTATTTT. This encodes CASKASGNWSDTQYF.